This T cell receptor (beta chain) stems from a study of control samples from healthy donors and cancer patients. The V segment lost 6 bases and the J segment 4 bases; nucleotides outside the gene matches: 3. The CDR3 length is 13 residues. The germline V gene has CDR1 MDHEN and CDR2 SYDVKM. The table lists this clone with a few counts. Data came from immunoSEQ multiplex PCR; TCRdb stores just in-frame clones and leaves some out. The sample lists tens of thousands of clones; about 89% were seen once. The TCR sequence derives from a woman between 45 and 60 years old with colorectal cancer. The chain uses TRBV28 and TRBJ1-5; 7 nucleotides agree with TRBD1. The sequencing input was PBMCs. The CDR3 loop reads CASREGANQPQHF. The CDR3 nucleotides are TGTGCCAGCAGGGAGGGGGCAAATCAGCCCCAGCATTTT.